Below, 19 T cell receptor beta chains from the same sample are listed, as sequenced in a study of blood T cell repertoires in COVID-19. Data came from immunoSEQ multiplex PCR; TCRdb stores just in-frame clones and leaves some out. The data show roughly 130,000 clones, with over 85% seen just once and about 3.5% held by the top ten. Specimen: peripheral blood. These receptors originate from a man in his forties or fifties with active COVID-19.

The V call is TRBV25-1, the J call TRBJ2-2; 12 nucleotides line up with TRBD2. Trimming took 8 bases from V and 8 from J; bases not matched to a gene: 6. Germline V gene lookup returns CDR1 MGHDK and CDR2 SYGVNS. The CDR3 contains 14 residues. CDR3 amino acids: CASELAGGLGELFF. The CDR3 region has the DNA TGTGCCAGCGAGCTAGCGGGAGGGCTAGGGGAGCTGTTTTTT.

This clone was detected only once. At the DNA level, this CDR3 is encoded by other sequences in the same sample as well. The rearrangement uses TRBV3-1 (or the pseudogene TRBV3-2) and TRBJ1-1; no clear D. The CDR3 has 15 residues. Trimming removed 6 bases at V and 2 bases at J, with 16 bases between. CDR1 is LGHDT and CDR2 is YNNKEL in the germline V gene (reference sequence). The CDR3 loop reads CASSPRMESNTEAFF. The CDR3 region has the DNA TGTGCCAGCAGTCCCCGAATGGAGAGTAACACTGAAGCTTTCTTT.

This sequence joins TRBV3-1 (or the pseudogene TRBV3-2) and TRBJ1-2, with 7 bases that match TRBD1. Germline CDR1 reads LGHDT; CDR2 reads YNNKEL (reference sequence). There are 14 residues in the CDR3. Trimming cost V 4 bases and J 6 bases; bases outside gene matches: 8. The CDR3 reads CASSLRGTADGYTF. CDR3 sequence (DNA): TGTGCCAGCAGCCTACGGGGGACAGCAGATGGCTACACCTTC.

This clone was seen only once. The rearrangement joins TRBV3-1 (or the pseudogene TRBV3-2) to TRBJ2-3; TRBD1 aligns across 7 bases. Germline trimming cut 6 bases from V and 4 bases from J; bases unmatched to any gene: 7. This CDR3 comprises 14 residues. CDR1 and CDR2 (germline): LGHDT, YNNKEL (reference sequence). CDR3 DNA sequence: TGTGCCAGCAGTCGACAGGGTACTCCAGATACGCAGTATTTT. Its protein product is CASSRQGTPDTQYF.

The chain combines TRBV5-6 with TRBJ1-1, with D uncertain. The CDR3 spans 14 residues. Between the trimmed V and J ends, which lost 4 bases and 2 bases, there was a span of 12 bases. The germline CDR1 and CDR2 sequences are SGHDT and YYEEEE. CDR3 sequence: CASSPLRPNTEAFF. For the CDR3, the DNA is TGTGCCAGCAGCCCTTTGCGGCCCAACACTGAAGCTTTCTTT.

The chain combines TRBV11-2 with TRBJ1-3, with TRBD1 matching 11 bases. This CDR3 spans 16 amino acids. Germline V gene lookup returns CDR1 SGHAT and CDR2 FQNNGV. The ends lost 5 bases at V and 8 bases at J; junction bases unmatched: 11. CDR3 amino acids: CASSITGTGGGYTIYF. Written as DNA, the CDR3 is TGTGCCAGCAGCATTACCGGGACAGGGGGAGGATACACCATATATTTT.

The DNA for the CDR3 is TGTGCCAGCAGCGTAGCGGCCCAGAGGGTGGACACTGAAGCTTTCTTT. Its protein is CASSVAAQRVDTEAFF. The J gene is TRBJ1-1, the V gene TRBV9; D unclear. This CDR3 has 16 residues. Germline loops: CDR1 SGDLS, CDR2 YYNGEE. The V and J ends lost 0 bases and 3 bases respectively, with 15 bases between them.

This clone was counted once. The V gene is TRBV3-1 (or the pseudogene TRBV3-2), the J gene TRBJ2-1; weak D call: TRBD2 (5 bases). V lost 4 bases to trimming and J lost 8 bases, with 15 bases between them. This CDR3 spans 14 amino acids. Germline-derived CDR1 and CDR2 are LGHDT and YNNKEL (reference sequence). The CDR3 coding sequence is TGTGCCAGCAGCCTTCGAACTAGTTTCTATGAGCAGTTCTTC. It codes for CASSLRTSFYEQFF.

The chain carries TRBV7-2 and TRBJ2-3; the match to TRBD2 covers 9 bases. In germline, CDR1 is SGHTA, CDR2 FQGNSA. Trimming cost V 5 bases and J 4 bases; bases outside gene matches: 10. The CDR3 contains 16 residues. The CDR3 spells CASSQASGGFADTQYF. CDR3 nucleotide sequence: TGTGCCAGCAGCCAAGCCAGCGGGGGGTTCGCAGATACGCAGTATTTT.

The chain couples TRBV7-9 to TRBJ1-2; a possible D gene is TRBD1 (5 bases). Per the germline V gene, CDR1 is SEHNR and CDR2 is FQNEAQ (reference sequence). Trimming took 5 bases from V and 8 from J, leaving 18 bases between them. The CDR3 is made up of 14 amino acids. The CDR3 spells CASSPVGGYLGYTF. The CDR3 nucleotides are TGTGCCAGCAGCCCCGTGGGGGGTTATTTAGGCTACACCTTC.

The rearrangement joins TRBV25-1 to TRBJ2-5, with 7 nucleotides matching TRBD2. Germline CDR1 is MGHDK and CDR2 is SYGVNS. CDR3 length equals 14 residues. With 4 bases clipped from V and 1 base from J, the junction kept 3 bases outside the gene matches. This chain's CDR3 is CASSAAGRQETQYF. CDR3 sequence (DNA): TGTGCCAGCAGTGCAGCGGGGCGCCAAGAGACCCAGTACTTC.

The gene calls are TRBV5-1 and TRBJ1-2, with 9 bases identical to TRBD1. This CDR3 has 16 residues. Trimming at V came to 0 bases and at J to 6 bases, leaving 9 bases not matched to a gene. Germline V lookup: CDR1 SGHRS, CDR2 YFSETQ. CDR3 region: CASSLGGTGTGNGYTF. In nucleotides, the CDR3 is TGCGCCAGCAGCTTGGGGGGAACCGGGACAGGGAATGGCTACACCTTC.

This clone was seen just once. J is TRBJ2-6 and V is TRBV5-4; a possible D gene is TRBD2 (7 bases). V was clipped by 6 bases and J by 0 bases, with 16 bases between them. This CDR3 is built from 17 residues. Germline lookup yields CDR1 SGHNT and CDR2 YYREEE (reference sequence). The CDR3 loop is CASTPSGGRSGANVLTF. In DNA, the CDR3 is TGTGCCAGCACCCCTTCGGGGGGCCGCTCTGGGGCCAACGTCCTGACTTTC. Filled out from reference TRBV5-4 and TRBJ2-6, the complete variable domain reads ETGVTQSPTHLIKTRGQQVTLRCSSQSGHNTVSWYQQALGQGPQFIFQYYREEENGRGNFPPRFSGLQFPNYSSELNVNALELDDSALYLCASTPSGGRSGANVLTFGAGSRLTVL.

The J gene is TRBJ1-2, the V gene TRBV5-1; D unclear. Trimming shortened V by 0 bases and J by 6 bases, and 12 bases separated the two germline ends. This CDR3 region has 14 residues. Germline lookup yields CDR1 SGHRS and CDR2 YFSETQ. The CDR3 region has the DNA TGCGCCAGCAGCTTGGAGCGACCCGGAGATGGCTACACCTTC. This codes for CASSLERPGDGYTF.

V gene TRBV11-2 combines with J gene TRBJ2-7; a possible D gene is TRBD1 (6 bases). Between the trimmed V and J ends, which lost 4 bases and 5 bases, there was a span of 9 bases. Per germline, CDR1 SGHAT and CDR2 FQNNGV. The CDR3 is made up of 12 amino acids. The CDR3 spells CASSWTANEQYV. DNA of the CDR3: TGTGCCAGCAGCTGGACAGCTAACGAGCAGTACGTC.

The chain employs TRBV21-1 and TRBJ1-2. TRBV21-1 is a listed pseudogene. This CDR3 is built from 14 residues. The CDR3 sequence: CASSNGLKNYGYTF. The CDR3 DNA reads as TGTGCCAGCAGCAACGGACTCAAAAACTATGGCTACACCTTC.

The chain links TRBV5-1 to TRBJ2-1, with 8 bases lining up with TRBD1. V was pared by 0 bases and J by 7 bases, with 3 bases of the junction left unmatched. The CDR3 has 14 amino acids. Germline V CDR1 and CDR2: SGHRS, YFSETQ. The CDR3 sequence: CASSLAQGANEQFF. The DNA for the CDR3 is TGCGCCAGCAGCTTGGCCCAGGGGGCGAATGAGCAGTTCTTC.

The chain couples TRBV6-5 to TRBJ2-2; D might be TRBD1 (6 bases). Germline values: CDR1 MNHEY, CDR2 SVGAGI. This CDR3 comprises 15 residues. V shed 0 bases and J shed 2 bases, with 7 bases lying between them. The CDR3 protein is CASSYSGTNTGELFF. Here the CDR3 DNA reads TGTGCCAGCAGTTACTCGGGGACAAACACCGGGGAGCTGTTTTTT.

CDR3 nucleotides: TGTGCCAGCAGCATACTAGCGGGGGCCCGGGAAGAGACCCAGTACTTC. Translating gives CASSILAGAREETQYF. The J gene is TRBJ2-5, the V gene TRBV5-5; TRBD2 matches 11 bases. CDR1 is SGHKS and CDR2 is YYEKEE in the germline V gene (reference sequence). V lost 4 bases, J lost 3 bases, and 8 bases stayed unmatched. The CDR3 is 16 amino acids.